A selection of T cell receptor delta chains follows, all from one sample in a study of Vδ1+ human thymocytes. TCRdb reprocessed the multiplex PCR reads through CATT. Found here are roughly 56,000 delta-chain clones, around 15% of them singletons; the top ten hold approximately 0.4%. The specimen was Vdelta1+ gamma-delta thymocytes from the thymus. Source of these receptors: a girl under two years old who had congenital heart surgery. The CDR3 runs from the conserved cysteine through the conserved F or W. The order of the fields is J gene, D gene, V gene, clone size, CDR3 DNA, CDR3 protein. D genes are given only for firm matches. Rows give clone size only sometimes, using once, few, many, or a class for an expanded clone.

TRDJ1 TRDD3 TRDV1 . TGTGCTCTTGGGGAATTGGTGGGGGATACGCGTGGTACCGATAAACTCATCTTT CALGELVGDTRGTDKLIF
TRDJ1 TRDD3 TRDV1 few TGTGCTCTTGGGGAAACCGGTTATTACTGGGGGATACGCAACACCGATGAACTCATCTTT CALGETGYYWGIRNTDELIF
TRDJ1 TRDD3 TRDV1 . TGTGCTCTTGGGGAACTTCCTATCCTACTGGGGGATTCCAGCACCGATAAACTCATCTTT CALGELPILLGDSSTDKLIF
TRDJ1 TRDD3 TRDV1 . TGTGCTCTTGGGTCCACATACTGGGGGATACGTCCCGATAAACTCATCTTT CALGSTYWGIRPDKLIF
TRDJ1 TRDD3 TRDV1 . TGTGCTCTTGGGGAACGTATCGAAGTGGGGGATACGGATAAACTCATCTTT CALGERIEVGDTDKLIF
TRDJ1 TRDD3 TRDV1 . TGTGCTCTTGGGGAACTTCCCTGGGGGCCGTACACCGATAAACTCATCTTT CALGELPWGPYTDKLIF
TRDJ1 . TRDV1 . TGTGCTCTTGGGGAACAGATAGCCCTGTGTGCCACCGATAAACTCATCTTT CALGEQIALCATDKLIF
TRDJ1 . TRDV1 . TGTGCTCTTGGCCCCCGGGGGGGGGAGGATTCCGATAAACTCATCTTT CALGPRGGEDSDKLIF
TRDJ1 . TRDV1 . TGTGCTCTTGGGGAACGGTTTAAGGAAAACACCGATAAACTCATCTTT CALGERFKENTDKLIF
TRDJ1 TRDD3 TRDV2 few TGTGCCTGTGACCGATCCCGACTAGTACTGGGGGATCGACCTAACACCGATAAACTCATCTTT CACDRSRLVLGDRPNTDKLIF
TRDJ1 TRDD3 TRDV1 . TGTGCTCTTGGGGAACTGGCCTTCCTACAAGTACTGGGGGATACGGGGTCCGATAAACTCATCTTT CALGELAFLQVLGDTGSDKLIF
TRDJ1 TRDD3 TRDV1 . TGTGCTCTTGGGGAACTCGGGGGGTGGACTGGGGGATACACCCTGCCCCTGTACACCGATAAACTCATCTTT CALGELGGWTGGYTLPLYTDKLIF
TRDJ1 . TRDV2 . TGTGCCTGTGACACCGAACGTCCCGCCGCTCGGGATTTGGCCGATAAACTCATCTTT CACDTERPAARDLADKLIF
TRDJ1 . TRDV1 . TGTGCTCTTGGGGACTTTCCTAAAGGTCGTCCTCGAAACACCGATAAACTCATCTTT CALGDFPKGRPRNTDKLIF